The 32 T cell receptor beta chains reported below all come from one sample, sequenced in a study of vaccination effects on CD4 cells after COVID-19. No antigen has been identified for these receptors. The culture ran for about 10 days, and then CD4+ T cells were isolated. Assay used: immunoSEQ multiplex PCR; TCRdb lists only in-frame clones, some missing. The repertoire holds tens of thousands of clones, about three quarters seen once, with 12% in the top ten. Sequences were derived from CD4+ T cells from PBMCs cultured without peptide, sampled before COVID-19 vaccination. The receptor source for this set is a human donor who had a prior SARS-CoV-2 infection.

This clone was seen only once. Here the CDR3 DNA reads TGTGCCAGCAGCAGGATCCAAGGCGGAGAGGATGAAAAACTGTTTTTT. Its protein product is CASSRIQGGEDEKLFF. The chain recombines TRBV11-2 with TRBJ1-4; no reliable D call. The CDR3 has 16 residues. Germline CDR1 is SGHAT and CDR2 is FQNNGV. Trimming pared 5 bases from V and 6 bases from J, leaving 19 bases between. Full variable domain (outside the CDR3, taken from reference TRBV11-2 and TRBJ1-4): EAGVAQSPRYKIIEKRQSVAFWCNPISGHATLYWYQQILGQGPKLLIQFQNNGVVDDSQLPKDRFSAERLKGVDSTLKIQPAKLEDSAVYLCASSRIQGGEDEKLFFGSGTQLSVL.

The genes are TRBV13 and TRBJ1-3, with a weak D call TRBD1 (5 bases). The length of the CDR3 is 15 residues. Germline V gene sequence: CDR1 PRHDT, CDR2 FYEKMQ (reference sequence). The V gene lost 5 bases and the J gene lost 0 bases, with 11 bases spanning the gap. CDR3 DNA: TGTGCCAGCAGCCCCCCAGGGATCTCTGGAAACACCATATATTTT. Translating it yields CASSPPGISGNTIYF.

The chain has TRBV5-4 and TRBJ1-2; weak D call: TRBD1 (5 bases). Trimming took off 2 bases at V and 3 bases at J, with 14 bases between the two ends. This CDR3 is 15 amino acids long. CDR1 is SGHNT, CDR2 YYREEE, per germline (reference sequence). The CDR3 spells CASSLSRTIDYGYTF. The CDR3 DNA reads TGTGCCAGCAGCTTATCTCGGACAATTGACTATGGCTACACCTTC.

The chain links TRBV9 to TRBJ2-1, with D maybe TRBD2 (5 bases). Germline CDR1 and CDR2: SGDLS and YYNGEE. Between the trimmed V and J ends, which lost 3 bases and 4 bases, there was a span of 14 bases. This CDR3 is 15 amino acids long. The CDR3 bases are TGTGCCAGCAGCGCCCGGGGTGTGGCTTACAATGAGCAGTTCTTC. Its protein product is CASSARGVAYNEQFF.

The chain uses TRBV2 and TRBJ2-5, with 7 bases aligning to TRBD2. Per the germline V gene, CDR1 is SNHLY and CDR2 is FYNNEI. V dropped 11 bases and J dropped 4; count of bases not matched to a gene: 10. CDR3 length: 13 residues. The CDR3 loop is CAGAGEFAETQYF. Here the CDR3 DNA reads TGTGCCGGCGCGGGAGAGTTTGCAGAGACCCAGTACTTC. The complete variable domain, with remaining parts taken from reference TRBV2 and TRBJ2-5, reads EPEVTQTPSHQVTQMGQEVILRCVPISNHLYFYWYRQILGQKVEFLVSFYNNEISEKSEIFDDQFSVERPDGSNFTLKIRSTKLEDSAMYFCAGAGEFAETQYFGPGTRLLVL.

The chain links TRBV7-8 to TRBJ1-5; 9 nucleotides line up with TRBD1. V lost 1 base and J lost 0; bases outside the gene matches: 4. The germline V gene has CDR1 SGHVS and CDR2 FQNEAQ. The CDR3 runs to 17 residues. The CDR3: CASSLVRTGVSNQPQHF. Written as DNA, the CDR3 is TGTGCCAGCAGCTTAGTCAGGACAGGGGTTAGCAATCAGCCCCAGCATTTT.

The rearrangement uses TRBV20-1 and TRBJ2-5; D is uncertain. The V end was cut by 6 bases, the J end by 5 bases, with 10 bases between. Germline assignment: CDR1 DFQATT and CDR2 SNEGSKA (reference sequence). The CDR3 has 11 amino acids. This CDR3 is CSAHNRETQYF. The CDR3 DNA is TGCAGTGCCCATAACCGGGAGACCCAGTACTTC.

CDR3 DNA sequence: TGCGCCAGCAGCTTGGTCCCGAACACCGGGGAGCTGTTTTTT. Its protein product is CASSLVPNTGELFF. The chain links TRBV5-1 to TRBJ2-2; D ambiguous. V gave up 0 bases and J gave up 0 bases, with 3 bases separating them. The length of the CDR3 is 14 residues. Germline V gives CDR1 SGHRS, CDR2 YFSETQ.

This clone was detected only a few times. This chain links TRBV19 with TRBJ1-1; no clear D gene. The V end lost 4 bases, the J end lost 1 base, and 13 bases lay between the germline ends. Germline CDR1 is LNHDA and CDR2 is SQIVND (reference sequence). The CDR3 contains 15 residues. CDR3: CASSNLRGRNTEAFF. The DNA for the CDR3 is TGTGCCAGTAGTAATCTCCGTGGTCGGAACACTGAAGCTTTCTTT.

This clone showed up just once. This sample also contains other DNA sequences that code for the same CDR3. Written as DNA, the CDR3 is TGTGCCAGCAGCTTAAGACAAGGCCAGCCCCAGCATTTT. Encoded protein: CASSLRQGQPQHF. The chain employs TRBV7-2 and TRBJ1-5, with D unclear. This CDR3 has 13 amino acids. Germline CDR1 and CDR2: SGHTA and FQGNSA. Trimming removed 2 bases at V and 7 bases at J, with 9 bases between.

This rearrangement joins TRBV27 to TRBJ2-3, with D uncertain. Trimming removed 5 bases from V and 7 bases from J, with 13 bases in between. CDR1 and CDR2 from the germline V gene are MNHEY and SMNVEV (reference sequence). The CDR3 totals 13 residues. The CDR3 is CASSRNPTYTQYF. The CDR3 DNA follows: TGTGCCAGCAGTCGCAACCCTACCTATACGCAGTATTTT.

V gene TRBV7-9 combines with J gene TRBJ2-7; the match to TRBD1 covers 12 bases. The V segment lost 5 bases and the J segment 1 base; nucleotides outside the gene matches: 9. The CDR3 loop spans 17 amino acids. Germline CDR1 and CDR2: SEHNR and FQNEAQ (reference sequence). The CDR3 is CASSLGQGAPSSYEQYF. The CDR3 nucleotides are TGTGCCAGCAGCCTGGGACAGGGGGCGCCGAGTTCCTACGAGCAGTACTTC.

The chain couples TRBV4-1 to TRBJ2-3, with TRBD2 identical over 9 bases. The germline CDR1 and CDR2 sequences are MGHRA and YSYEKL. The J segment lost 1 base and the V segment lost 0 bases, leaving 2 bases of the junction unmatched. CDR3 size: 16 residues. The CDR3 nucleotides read TGCGCCAGCAGCCAAGAGGCTAGCGGGGGCACAGATACGCAGTATTTT. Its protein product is CASSQEASGGTDTQYF.

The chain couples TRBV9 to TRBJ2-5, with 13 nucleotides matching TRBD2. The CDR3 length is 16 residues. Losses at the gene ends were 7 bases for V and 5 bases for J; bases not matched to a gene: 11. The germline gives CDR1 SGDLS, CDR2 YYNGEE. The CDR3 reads CASGPRLAGGRETQYF. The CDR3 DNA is TGTGCCAGCGGGCCCAGACTAGCGGGAGGCCGGGAGACCCAGTACTTC.

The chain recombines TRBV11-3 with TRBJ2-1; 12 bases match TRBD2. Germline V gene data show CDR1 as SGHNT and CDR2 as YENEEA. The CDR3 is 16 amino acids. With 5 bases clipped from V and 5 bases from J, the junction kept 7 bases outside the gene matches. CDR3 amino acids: CASSRLGLAGNNEQFF. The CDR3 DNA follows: TGTGCCAGCAGCCGATTAGGACTAGCGGGAAACAATGAGCAGTTCTTC.

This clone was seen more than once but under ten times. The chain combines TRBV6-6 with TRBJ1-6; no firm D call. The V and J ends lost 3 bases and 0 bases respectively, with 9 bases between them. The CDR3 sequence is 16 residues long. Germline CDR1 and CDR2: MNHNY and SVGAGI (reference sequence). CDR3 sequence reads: CASSYPSSSYNSPLHF. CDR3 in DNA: TGTGCCAGCAGTTATCCGAGCAGCTCCTATAATTCACCCCTCCACTTT.

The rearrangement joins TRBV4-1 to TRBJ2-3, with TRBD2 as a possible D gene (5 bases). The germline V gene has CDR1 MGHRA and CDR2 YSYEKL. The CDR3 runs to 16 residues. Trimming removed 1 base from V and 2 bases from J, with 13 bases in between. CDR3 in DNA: TGCGCCAGCAGCCAAGTCACGCCAGCGGACACAGATACGCAGTATTTT. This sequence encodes CASSQVTPADTDTQYF.

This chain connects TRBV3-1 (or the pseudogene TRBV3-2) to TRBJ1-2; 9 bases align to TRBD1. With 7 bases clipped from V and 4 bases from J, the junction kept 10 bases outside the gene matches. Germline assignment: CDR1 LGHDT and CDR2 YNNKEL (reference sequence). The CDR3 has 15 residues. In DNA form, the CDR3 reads TGTGCCAGCACCCCCCGGGACAGGGTCAGCTATGGCTACACCTTC. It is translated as CASTPRDRVSYGYTF.

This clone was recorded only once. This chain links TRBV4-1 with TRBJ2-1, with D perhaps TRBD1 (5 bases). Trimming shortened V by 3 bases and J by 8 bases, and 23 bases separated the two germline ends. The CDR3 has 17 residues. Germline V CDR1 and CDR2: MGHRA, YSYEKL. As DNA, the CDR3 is TGCGCCAGCAGCCACGTGTTTAGGGCTAAAGGGGCGGATGAGCAGTTCTTC. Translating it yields CASSHVFRAKGADEQFF.

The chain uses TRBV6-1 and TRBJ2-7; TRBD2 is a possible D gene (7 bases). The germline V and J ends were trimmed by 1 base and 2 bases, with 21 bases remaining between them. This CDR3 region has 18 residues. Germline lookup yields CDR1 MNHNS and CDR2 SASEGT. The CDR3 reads CASSEDIPGGVSTYEQYF. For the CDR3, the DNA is TGTGCCAGCAGTGAAGATATCCCGGGGGGCGTCTCCACCTACGAGCAGTACTTC.

DNA for the CDR3: TGCGCCAGCAGCCAAGATCGTGGGGGCGGGAGTCGAGAGACCCAGTACTTC. Amino acids: CASSQDRGGGSRETQYF. This rearrangement joins TRBV4-3 to TRBJ2-5; possible D gene TRBD2, 7 bases. Germline V gene data show CDR1 as LGHNA and CDR2 as YSLEER. V gave up 0 bases and J gave up 4 bases, with 18 bases separating them. The CDR3 is 17 residues long.

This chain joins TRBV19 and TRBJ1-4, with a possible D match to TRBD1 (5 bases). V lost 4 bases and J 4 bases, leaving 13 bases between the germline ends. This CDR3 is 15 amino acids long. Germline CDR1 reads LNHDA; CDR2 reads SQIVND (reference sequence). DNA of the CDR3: TGTGCCAGTAGTACCCCGAAGGGGAATAATGAAAAACTGTTTTTT. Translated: CASSTPKGNNEKLFF.

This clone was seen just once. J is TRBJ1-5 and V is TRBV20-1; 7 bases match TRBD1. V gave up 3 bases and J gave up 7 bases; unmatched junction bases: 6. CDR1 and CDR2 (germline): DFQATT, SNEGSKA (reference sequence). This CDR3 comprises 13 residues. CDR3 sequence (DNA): TGCAGTGCTAGTACAGGGGTAGGCCAGCCCCAGCATTTT. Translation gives CSASTGVGQPQHF.

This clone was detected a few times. CDR3 coding DNA: TGTGCCAGCAGCCAAGATGAGGGAAACTATAATTCACCCCTCCACTTT. It specifies CASSQDEGNYNSPLHF. This chain uses TRBV4-2 with TRBJ1-6; D remains ambiguous. Per germline, CDR1 LGHNA and CDR2 YNFKEQ. Trimming stripped 0 bases from V and 3 bases from J, with 9 bases between. CDR3 length: 16 residues.

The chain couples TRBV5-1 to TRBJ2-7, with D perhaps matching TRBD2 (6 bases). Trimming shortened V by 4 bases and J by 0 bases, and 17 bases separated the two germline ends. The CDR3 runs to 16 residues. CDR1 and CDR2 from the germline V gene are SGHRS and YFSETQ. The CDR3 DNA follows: TGCGCCAGCAGCCCCGATACAGCGGGCCCCTCCTACGAGCAGTACTTC. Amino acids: CASSPDTAGPSYEQYF.

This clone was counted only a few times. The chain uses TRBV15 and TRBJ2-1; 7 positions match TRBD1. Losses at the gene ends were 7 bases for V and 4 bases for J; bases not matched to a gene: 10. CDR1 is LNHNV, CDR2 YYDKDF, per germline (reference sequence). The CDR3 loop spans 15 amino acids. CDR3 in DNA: TGTGCCACCACCCCGGCGGCGACAGGGTACAATGAGCAGTTCTTC. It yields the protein CATTPAATGYNEQFF. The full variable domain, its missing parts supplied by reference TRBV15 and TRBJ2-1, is DAMVIQNPRYQVTQFGKPVTLSCSQTLNHNVMYWYQQKSSQAPKLLFHYYDKDFNNEADTPDNFQSRRPNTSFCFLDIRSPGLGDTAMYLCATTPAATGYNEQFFGPGTRLTVL.

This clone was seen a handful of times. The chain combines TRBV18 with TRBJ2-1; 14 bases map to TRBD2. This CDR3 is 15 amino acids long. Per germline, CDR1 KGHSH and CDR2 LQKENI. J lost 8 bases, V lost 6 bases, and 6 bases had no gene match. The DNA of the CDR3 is TGTGCCAGCTCGGGAGGACTAGCGGGGGGCGATGAGCAGTTCTTC. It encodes CASSGGLAGGDEQFF.

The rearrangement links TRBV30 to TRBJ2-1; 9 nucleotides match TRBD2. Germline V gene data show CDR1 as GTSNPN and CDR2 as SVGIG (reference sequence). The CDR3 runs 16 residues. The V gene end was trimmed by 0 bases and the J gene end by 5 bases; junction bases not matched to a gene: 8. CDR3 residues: CAWSVPTSGPNNEQFF. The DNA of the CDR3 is TGTGCCTGGAGTGTTCCGACTAGCGGCCCGAACAATGAGCAGTTCTTC. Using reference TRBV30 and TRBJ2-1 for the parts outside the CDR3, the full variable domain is SQTIHQWPATLVQPVGSPLSLECTVEGTSNPNLYWYRQAAGRGLQLLFYSVGIGQISSEVPQNLSASRPQDRQFILSSKKLLLSDSGFYLCAWSVPTSGPNNEQFFGPGTRLTVL.

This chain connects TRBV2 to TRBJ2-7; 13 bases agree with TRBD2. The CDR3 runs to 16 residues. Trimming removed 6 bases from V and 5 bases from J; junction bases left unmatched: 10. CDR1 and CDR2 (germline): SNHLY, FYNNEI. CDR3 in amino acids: CASRLGLAGAFDEQYF. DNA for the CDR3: TGTGCCAGCAGGCTAGGACTAGCGGGGGCTTTCGACGAGCAGTACTTC.

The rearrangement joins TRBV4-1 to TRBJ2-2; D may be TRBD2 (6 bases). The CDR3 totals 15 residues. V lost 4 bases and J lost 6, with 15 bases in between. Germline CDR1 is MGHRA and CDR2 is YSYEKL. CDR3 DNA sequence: TGCGCCAGCAGCCGACCCCTGGGGGGAGCCGGGGAGCTGTTTTTT. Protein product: CASSRPLGGAGELFF.

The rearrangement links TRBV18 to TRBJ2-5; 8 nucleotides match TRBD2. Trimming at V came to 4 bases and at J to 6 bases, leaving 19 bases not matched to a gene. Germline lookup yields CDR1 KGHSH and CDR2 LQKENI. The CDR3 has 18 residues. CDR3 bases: TGTGCCAGCTCACTTTACTCGGTGTCGGCGGGGGGCGTAAAGACCCAGTACTTC. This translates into CASSLYSVSAGGVKTQYF. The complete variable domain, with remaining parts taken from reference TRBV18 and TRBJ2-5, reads NAGVMQNPRHLVRRRGQEARLRCSPMKGHSHVYWYRQLPEEGLKFMVYLQKENIIDESGMPKERFSAEFPKEGPSILRIQQVVRGDSAAYFCASSLYSVSAGGVKTQYFGPGTRLLVL.

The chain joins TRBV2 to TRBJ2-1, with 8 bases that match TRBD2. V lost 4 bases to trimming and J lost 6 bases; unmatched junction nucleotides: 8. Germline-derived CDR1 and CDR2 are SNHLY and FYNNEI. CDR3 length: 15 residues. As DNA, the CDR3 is TGTGCCAGCAGTGCTATGAGCGGGAGTGGCAATGAGCAGTTCTTC. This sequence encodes CASSAMSGSGNEQFF.